The rows below give T cell receptor beta chains drawn from one sample of a study of T cell responses to AZD1222 COVID-19 vaccine. Using immunoSEQ multiplex PCR, the repertoire was profiled, and TCRdb retains in-frame clones only, with some absent. The table shows 98,000 or so clones, with approximately 91% occurring only once. The specimen was peripheral blood, collected on day 0 of AZD1222 vaccination. Receptor source: an adult in good health. Each CDR3 is given with its conserved first and last residue. D genes are given only for firm matches. The size field is filled for only some rows; it gives once, few, many or a size class.

>NA|TRBV2|TRBJ2-5|NA
CASSESLVGGQETQYF
TGTGCCAGCAGTGAATCCCTAGTGGGGGGCCAAGAGACCCAGTACTTC
>NA|TRBV11-2|TRBJ2-7|NA
CASSPWGGQTYFRNF
TGTGCCAGCAGCCCCTGGGGGGGACAGACTTACTTCAGGAACTTC
>NA|TRBV4-2|TRBJ1-4|NA
CASSRPTQGHEKLFF
TGTGCCAGCAGCCGCCCGACCCAGGGTCATGAAAAACTGTTTTTT
>NA|TRBV6-5|TRBJ2-1|TRBD1
CASRDRYRNEQFF
TGTGCCAGCAGGGACAGGTACCGCAATGAGCAGTTCTTC
>NA|TRBV25-1|TRBJ1-2|NA
CASSFRQGLDYGYTF
TGTGCCAGCAGTTTTCGGCAGGGGCTAGACTATGGCTACACCTTC
>NA|TRBV5-8|TRBJ1-2|TRBD1
CASSLGQGAYYGYTF
TGTGCCAGCAGCCTGGGACAGGGCGCCTACTATGGCTACACCTTC
>NA|TRBV7-9|TRBJ1-5|TRBD1
CASSLGQGAQPQHF
TGTGCCAGCAGCTTGGGACAGGGAGCCCAGCCCCAGCATTTT
>NA|TRBV6-4|TRBJ2-2|TRBD2
CASSETSGGSDTGELFF
TGTGCCAGCAGTGAGACTAGCGGGGGCTCTGACACCGGGGAGCTGTTTTTT
>NA|TRBV9|TRBJ1-2|NA
CASSPSRGNYGYTF
TGTGCCAGCAGCCCATCGAGGGGCAACTATGGCTACACCTTC
>NA|TRBV5-8|TRBJ1-6|NA
CASSLGQGGYNSPLHF
TGTGCCAGCAGCCTCGGGCAGGGTGGCTATAATTCACCCCTCCACTTT
>NA|TRBV20-1|TRBJ1-2|TRBD1
CSASKPGQPNYGYTF
TGCAGTGCTAGTAAACCGGGACAGCCCAACTATGGCTACACCTTC
>NA|TRBV25-1|TRBJ2-7|TRBD1
CASSDRTGGSEQYF
TGTGCCAGCAGTGACCGGACAGGGGGATCCGAGCAGTACTTC
>NA|TRBV19|TRBJ1-1|TRBD1
CASSMGTGRDTEAFF
TGTGCCAGTAGTATGGGGACAGGGAGGGATACTGAAGCTTTCTTT
>few|TRBV29-1|TRBJ1-2|TRBD1
CSVEEGMTGFYGYTF
TGCAGCGTTGAAGAAGGAATGACAGGGTTTTATGGCTACACCTTC
>NA|TRBV19|TRBJ1-2|NA
CASSAREGGPGYTF
TGTGCCAGTAGTGCCCGGGAGGGTGGTCCTGGCTACACCTTC
>NA|TRBV19|TRBJ2-2|TRBD2
CASSIIWTSAGELFF
TGTGCCAGTAGTATAATCTGGACTAGTGCCGGGGAGCTGTTTTTT
>NA|TRBV7-3|TRBJ2-5|NA
CASSFGYQETQYF
TGTGCCAGCAGCTTCGGGTACCAAGAGACCCAGTACTTC
>once|TRBV18|TRBJ1-5|NA
CASSPQSYSNQPQHF
TGTGCCAGCTCACCGCAGTCATATAGCAATCAGCCCCAGCATTTT
>NA|TRBV6-5|TRBJ1-1|NA
CASSYRRDRGSFF
TGTGCCAGCAGTTACCGGAGGGACCGTGGGTCTTTCTTT
>few|TRBV6-5|TRBJ2-7|NA
CASRSGGYEQYF
TGTGCCAGCCGTTCTGGGGGATACGAGCAGTACTTC
>NA|TRBV5-6|TRBJ1-2|TRBD1
CASSLGTGVLYGYTF
TGTGCCAGCAGCTTGGGGACAGGGGTATTGTATGGCTACACCTTC
>once|TRBV7-9|TRBJ1-1|NA
CASSIYTEAFF
TGTGCCAGCAGCATCTACACTGAAGCTTTCTTT
>NA|TRBV7-6|TRBJ1-3|NA
CASSLEGGSGNTIYF
TGTGCCAGCAGCTTAGAGGGTGGCTCTGGAAACACCATATATTTT
>NA|TRBV30|TRBJ2-7|NA
CAWSVGQGIDEQYF
TGTGCCTGGAGTGTGGGGCAGGGGATAGACGAGCAGTACTTC